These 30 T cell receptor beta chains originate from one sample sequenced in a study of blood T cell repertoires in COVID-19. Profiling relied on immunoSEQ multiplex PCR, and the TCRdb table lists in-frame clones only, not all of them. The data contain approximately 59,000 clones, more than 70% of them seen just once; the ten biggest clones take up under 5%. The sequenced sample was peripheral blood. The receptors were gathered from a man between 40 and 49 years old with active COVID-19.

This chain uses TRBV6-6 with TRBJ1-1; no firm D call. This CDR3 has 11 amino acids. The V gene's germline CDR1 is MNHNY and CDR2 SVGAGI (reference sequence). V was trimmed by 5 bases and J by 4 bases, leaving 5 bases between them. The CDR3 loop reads CASSPRTEAFF. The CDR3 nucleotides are TGTGCCAGCAGTCCTCGCACTGAAGCTTTCTTT.

CDR3 loop: CASAAGVNTEAFF. The CDR3 nucleotides read TGTGCCAGTGCGGCCGGCGTGAACACTGAAGCTTTCTTT. The chain recombines TRBV9 with TRBJ1-1, with D hard to call. Germline V CDR1 and CDR2: SGDLS, YYNGEE. V was pared by 8 bases and J by 0 bases, with 11 bases between. CDR3 length: 13 residues.

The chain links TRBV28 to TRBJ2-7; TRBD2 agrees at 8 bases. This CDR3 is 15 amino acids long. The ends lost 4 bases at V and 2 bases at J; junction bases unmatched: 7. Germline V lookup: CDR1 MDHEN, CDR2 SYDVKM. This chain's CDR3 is CASSWVTSGTYEQYF. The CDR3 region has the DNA TGTGCCAGCAGTTGGGTAACTAGCGGAACCTACGAGCAGTACTTC.

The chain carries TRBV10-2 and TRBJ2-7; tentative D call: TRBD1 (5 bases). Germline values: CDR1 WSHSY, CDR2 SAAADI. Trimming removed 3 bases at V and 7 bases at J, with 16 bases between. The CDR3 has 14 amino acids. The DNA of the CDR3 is TGCGCCAGCAGTGAAATAGGGGCCTCGATGGAGCAGTACTTC. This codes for CASSEIGASMEQYF.

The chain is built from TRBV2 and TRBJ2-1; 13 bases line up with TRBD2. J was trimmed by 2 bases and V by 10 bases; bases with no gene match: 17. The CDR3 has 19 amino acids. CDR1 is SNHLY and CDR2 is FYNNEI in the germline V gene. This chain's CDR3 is CATPGEPLAGGSTYNEQFF. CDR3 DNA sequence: TGTGCCACCCCAGGAGAGCCACTAGCGGGAGGGTCGACCTACAATGAGCAGTTCTTC.

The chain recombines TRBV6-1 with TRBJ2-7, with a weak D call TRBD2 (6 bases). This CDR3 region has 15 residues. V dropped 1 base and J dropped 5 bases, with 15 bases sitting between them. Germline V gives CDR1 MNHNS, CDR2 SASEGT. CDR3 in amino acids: CASSEGFGGFNEQYF. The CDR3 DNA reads TGTGCCAGCAGTGAAGGATTTGGGGGGTTCAACGAGCAGTACTTC.

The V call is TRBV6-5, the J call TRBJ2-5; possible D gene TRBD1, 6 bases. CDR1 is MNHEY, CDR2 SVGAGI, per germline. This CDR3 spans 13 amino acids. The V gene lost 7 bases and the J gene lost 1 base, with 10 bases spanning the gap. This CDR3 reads CASNGQFQETQYF. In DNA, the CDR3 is TGTGCCAGCAACGGACAGTTCCAAGAGACCCAGTACTTC.

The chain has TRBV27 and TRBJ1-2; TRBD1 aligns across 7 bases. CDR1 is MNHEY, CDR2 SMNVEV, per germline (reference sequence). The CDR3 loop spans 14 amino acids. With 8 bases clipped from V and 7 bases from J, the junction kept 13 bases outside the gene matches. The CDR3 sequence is CASGQENRESGYTF. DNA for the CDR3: TGTGCCAGCGGACAGGAAAATAGGGAGAGTGGCTACACCTTC.

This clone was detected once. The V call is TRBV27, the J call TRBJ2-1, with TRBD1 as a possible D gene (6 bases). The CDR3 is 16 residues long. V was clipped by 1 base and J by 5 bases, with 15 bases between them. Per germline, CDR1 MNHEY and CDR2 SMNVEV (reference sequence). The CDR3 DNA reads TGTGCCAGCAGTTTATTAGGGGGAATCTACCACAATGAGCAGTTCTTC. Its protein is CASSLLGGIYHNEQFF.

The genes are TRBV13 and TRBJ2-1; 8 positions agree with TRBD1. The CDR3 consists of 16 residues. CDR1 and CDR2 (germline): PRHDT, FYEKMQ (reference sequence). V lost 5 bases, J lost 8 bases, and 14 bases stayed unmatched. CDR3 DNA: TGTGCCAGCAGCCCCACAACTGGACAGGGTTCCCATGAGCAGTTCTTC. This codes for CASSPTTGQGSHEQFF.

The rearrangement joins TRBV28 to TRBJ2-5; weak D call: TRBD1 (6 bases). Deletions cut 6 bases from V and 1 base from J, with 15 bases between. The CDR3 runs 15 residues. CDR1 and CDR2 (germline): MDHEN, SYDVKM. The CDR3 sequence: CASRPTGQAQETQYF. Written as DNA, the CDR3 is TGTGCCAGCAGGCCGACAGGACAAGCCCAAGAGACCCAGTACTTC.

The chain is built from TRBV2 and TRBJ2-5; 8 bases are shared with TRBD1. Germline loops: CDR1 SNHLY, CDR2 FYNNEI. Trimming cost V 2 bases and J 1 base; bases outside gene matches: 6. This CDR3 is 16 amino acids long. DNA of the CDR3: TGTGCCAGCAGTGAACGGACAGGGAGGAGCCAAGAGACCCAGTACTTC. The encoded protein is CASSERTGRSQETQYF.

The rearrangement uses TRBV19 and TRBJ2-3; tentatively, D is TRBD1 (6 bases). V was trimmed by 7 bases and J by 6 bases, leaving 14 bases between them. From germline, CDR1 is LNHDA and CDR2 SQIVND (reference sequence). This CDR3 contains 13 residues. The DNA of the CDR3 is TGTGCCAGTACCGACAGGTTCCTGGATACGCAGTATTTT. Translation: CASTDRFLDTQYF.

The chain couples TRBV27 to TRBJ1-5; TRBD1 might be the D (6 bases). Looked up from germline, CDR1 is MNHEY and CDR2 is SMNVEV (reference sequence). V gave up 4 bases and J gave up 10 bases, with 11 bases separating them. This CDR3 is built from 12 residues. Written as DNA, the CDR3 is TGTGCCAGCAGTTCCTTACAGGGTCCCCAGCATTTT. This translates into CASSSLQGPQHF.

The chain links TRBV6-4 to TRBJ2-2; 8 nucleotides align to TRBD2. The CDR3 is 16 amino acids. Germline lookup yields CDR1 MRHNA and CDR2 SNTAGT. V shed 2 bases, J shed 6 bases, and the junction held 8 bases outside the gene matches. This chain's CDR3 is CASSDGAGVTSGELFF. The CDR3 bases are TGTGCCAGCAGTGACGGAGCGGGAGTGACGTCCGGGGAGCTGTTTTTT.

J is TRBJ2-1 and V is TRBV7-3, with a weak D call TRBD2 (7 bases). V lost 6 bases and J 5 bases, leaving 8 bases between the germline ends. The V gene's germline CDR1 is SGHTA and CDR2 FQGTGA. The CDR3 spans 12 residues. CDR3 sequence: CASRGGDNEQFF. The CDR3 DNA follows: TGTGCCAGCAGAGGGGGGGACAATGAGCAGTTCTTC.

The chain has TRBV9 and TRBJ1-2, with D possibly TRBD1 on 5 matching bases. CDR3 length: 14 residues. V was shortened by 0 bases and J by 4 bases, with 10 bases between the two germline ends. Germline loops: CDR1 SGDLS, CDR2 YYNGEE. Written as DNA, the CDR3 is TGTGCCAGCAGCGTAGAGGGGCAGAGCTATGGCTACACCTTC. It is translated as CASSVEGQSYGYTF.

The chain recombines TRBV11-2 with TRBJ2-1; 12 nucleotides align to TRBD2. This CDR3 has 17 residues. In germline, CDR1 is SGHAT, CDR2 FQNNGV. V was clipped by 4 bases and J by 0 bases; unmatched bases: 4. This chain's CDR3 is CASSSLAGGLSYNEQFF. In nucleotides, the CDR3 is TGTGCCAGCAGCTCACTAGCGGGAGGCCTCTCCTACAATGAGCAGTTCTTC.

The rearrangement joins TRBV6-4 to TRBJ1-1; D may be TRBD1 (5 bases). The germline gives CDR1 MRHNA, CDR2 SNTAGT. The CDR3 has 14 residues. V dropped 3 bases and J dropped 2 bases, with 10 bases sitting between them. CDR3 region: CASSDGAGNTEAFF. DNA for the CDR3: TGTGCCAGCAGTGATGGGGCTGGTAACACTGAAGCTTTCTTT.

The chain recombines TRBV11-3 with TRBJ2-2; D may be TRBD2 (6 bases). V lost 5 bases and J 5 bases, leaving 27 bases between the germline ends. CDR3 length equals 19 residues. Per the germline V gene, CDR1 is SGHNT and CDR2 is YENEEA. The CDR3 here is CASSPKPPGWGGRTGELFF. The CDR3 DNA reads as TGTGCCAGCAGCCCCAAACCCCCCGGGTGGGGAGGAAGGACCGGGGAGCTGTTTTTT.

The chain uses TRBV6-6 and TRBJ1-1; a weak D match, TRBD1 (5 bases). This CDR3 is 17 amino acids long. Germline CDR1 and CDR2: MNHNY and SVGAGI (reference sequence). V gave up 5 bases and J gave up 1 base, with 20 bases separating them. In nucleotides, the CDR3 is TGTGCCAGCAGTCTCAAGGGTAGGGGCAGGCAGAACACTGAAGCTTTCTTT. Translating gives CASSLKGRGRQNTEAFF.

The CDR3 reads CAISVEGGRTEAFF. CDR3 DNA: TGTGCCATCAGTGTAGAGGGTGGGCGCACTGAAGCTTTCTTT. This rearrangement joins TRBV10-3 to TRBJ1-1; unclear D gene. The germline V and J ends were trimmed by 4 bases and 4 bases, with 13 bases remaining between them. The CDR3 is 14 amino acids. Germline V gene sequence: CDR1 ENHRY, CDR2 SYGVKD.

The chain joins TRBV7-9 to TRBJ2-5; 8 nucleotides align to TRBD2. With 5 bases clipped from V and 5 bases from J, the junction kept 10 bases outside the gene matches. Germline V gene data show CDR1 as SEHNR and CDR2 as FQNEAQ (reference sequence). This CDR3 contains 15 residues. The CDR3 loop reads CASSDRSGSEETQYF. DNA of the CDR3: TGTGCCAGCAGCGACAGAAGCGGGAGCGAGGAGACCCAGTACTTC.

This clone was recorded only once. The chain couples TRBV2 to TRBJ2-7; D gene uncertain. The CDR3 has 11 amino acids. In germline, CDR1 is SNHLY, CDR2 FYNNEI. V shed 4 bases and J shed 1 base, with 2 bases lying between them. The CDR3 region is CASSASYEQYF. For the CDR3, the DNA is TGTGCCAGCAGTGCTTCCTACGAGCAGTACTTC.

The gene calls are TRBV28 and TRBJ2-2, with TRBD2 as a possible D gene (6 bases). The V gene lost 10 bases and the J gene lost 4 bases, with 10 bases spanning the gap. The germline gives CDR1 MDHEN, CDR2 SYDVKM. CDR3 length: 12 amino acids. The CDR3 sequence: CAIKEGTGELFF. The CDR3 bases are TGTGCCATAAAGGAGGGCACCGGGGAGCTGTTTTTT. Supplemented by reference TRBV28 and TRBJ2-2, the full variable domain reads DVKVTQSSRYLVKRTGEKVFLECVQDMDHENMFWYRQDPGLGLRLIYFSYDVKMKEKGDIPEGYSVSREKKERFSLILESASTNQTSMYLCAIKEGTGELFFGEGSRLTVL.

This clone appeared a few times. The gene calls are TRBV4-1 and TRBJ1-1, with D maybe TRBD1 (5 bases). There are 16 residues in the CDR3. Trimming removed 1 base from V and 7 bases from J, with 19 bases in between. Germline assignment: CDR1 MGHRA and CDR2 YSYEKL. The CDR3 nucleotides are TGCGCCAGCAGCCAAGGGGTCTGGCAGGGCCGTGATGAAGCTTTCTTT. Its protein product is CASSQGVWQGRDEAFF.

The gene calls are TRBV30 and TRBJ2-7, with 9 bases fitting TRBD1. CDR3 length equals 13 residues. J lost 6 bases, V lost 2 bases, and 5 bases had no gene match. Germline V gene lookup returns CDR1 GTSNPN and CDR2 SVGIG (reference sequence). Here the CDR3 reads CAWSRDRAGEQYF. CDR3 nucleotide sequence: TGTGCCTGGAGTAGGGACAGGGCCGGCGAGCAGTACTTC.

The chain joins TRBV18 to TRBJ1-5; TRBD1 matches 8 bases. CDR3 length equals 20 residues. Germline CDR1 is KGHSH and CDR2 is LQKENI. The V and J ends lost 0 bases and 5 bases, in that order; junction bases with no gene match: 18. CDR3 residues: CASSPPALRGNRGGHQPQHF. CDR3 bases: TGTGCCAGCTCACCACCGGCCCTCCGGGGAAACAGGGGGGGACATCAGCCCCAGCATTTT. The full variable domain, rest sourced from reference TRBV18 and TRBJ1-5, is NAGVMQNPRHLVRRRGQEARLRCSPMKGHSHVYWYRQLPEEGLKFMVYLQKENIIDESGMPKERFSAEFPKEGPSILRIQQVVRGDSAAYFCASSPPALRGNRGGHQPQHFGDGTRLSIL.

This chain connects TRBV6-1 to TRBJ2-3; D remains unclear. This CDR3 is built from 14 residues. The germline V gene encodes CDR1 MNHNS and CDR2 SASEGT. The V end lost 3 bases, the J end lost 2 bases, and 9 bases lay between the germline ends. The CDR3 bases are TGTGCCAGCAGTGAGGGCGTGGACACAGATACGCAGTATTTT. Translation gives CASSEGVDTDTQYF.

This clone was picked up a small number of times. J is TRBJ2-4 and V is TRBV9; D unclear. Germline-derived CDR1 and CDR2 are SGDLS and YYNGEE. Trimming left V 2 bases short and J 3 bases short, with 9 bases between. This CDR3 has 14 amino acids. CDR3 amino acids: CASSVPTGKNIQYF. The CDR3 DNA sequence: TGTGCCAGCAGCGTCCCCACGGGCAAAAACATTCAGTACTTC.